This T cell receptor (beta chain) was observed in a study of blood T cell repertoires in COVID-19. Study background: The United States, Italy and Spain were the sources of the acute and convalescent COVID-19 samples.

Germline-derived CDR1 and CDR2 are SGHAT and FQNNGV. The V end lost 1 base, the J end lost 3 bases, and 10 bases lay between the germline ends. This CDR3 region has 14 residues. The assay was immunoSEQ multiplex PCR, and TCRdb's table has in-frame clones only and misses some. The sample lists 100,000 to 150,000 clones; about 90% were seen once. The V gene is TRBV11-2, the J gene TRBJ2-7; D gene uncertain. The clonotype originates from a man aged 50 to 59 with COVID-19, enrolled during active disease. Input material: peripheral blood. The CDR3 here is CASSLGVGVYEQYF. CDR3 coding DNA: TGTGCCAGCAGCTTAGGGGTCGGAGTCTACGAGCAGTACTTC.